Each of the 30 T cell receptor beta chains below was sequenced from the same sample in a study of OX40 agonist ivuxolimab in advanced cancers. The repertoire was sequenced with immunoSEQ multiplex PCR; TCRdb's copy has only in-frame clones and lacks some. The sample comprises tens of thousands of clones, roughly 87% of which are singletons, and 0.33% rests with the top ten. This sample comprised CD4+ or CD8+ T cells sorted from blood, obtained in a trial of the OX40 agonist ivuxolimab. The source of these receptors is an adult with an advanced solid tumor such as melanoma, head and neck, liver or kidney cancer.

V is TRBV5-4 and J is TRBJ1-2, with D uncertain. V was cut by 1 base and J by 8 bases, with 15 bases left in between. CDR3 length: 14 amino acids. Germline CDR1 and CDR2: SGHNT and YYREEE (reference sequence). The CDR3 coding sequence is TGTGCCAGCAGCTTGCCCAACACGGACGGGGGCTACACCTTC. It yields the protein CASSLPNTDGGYTF. Using reference TRBV5-4 and TRBJ1-2 for the parts outside the CDR3, the full variable domain is ETGVTQSPTHLIKTRGQQVTLRCSSQSGHNTVSWYQQALGQGPQFIFQYYREEENGRGNFPPRFSGLQFPNYSSELNVNALELDDSALYLCASSLPNTDGGYTFGSGTRLTVV.

This clone has a handful of counts. V and J are TRBV11-2 and TRBJ2-1; the match to TRBD1 covers 9 bases. The CDR3 runs 15 residues. Trimming cost V 3 bases and J 2 bases; bases outside gene matches: 2. Germline-derived CDR1 and CDR2 are SGHAT and FQNNGV. CDR3: CASSFGDRAYNEQFF. Written as DNA, the CDR3 is TGTGCCAGCAGCTTCGGGGACAGGGCCTACAATGAGCAGTTCTTC.

A single count supports this clone. The rearrangement links TRBV19 to TRBJ1-4; TRBD1 aligns across 7 bases. Germline V CDR1 and CDR2: LNHDA, SQIVND (reference sequence). The CDR3 length is 14 residues. The trim removed 3 bases at V and 7 bases at J, leaving 5 bases unmatched. CDR3 DNA sequence: TGTGCCAGTAGTATGAAAACAGGGGCTGAAAAACTGTTTTTT. Its protein product is CASSMKTGAEKLFF.

This clone has a single count. The CDR3 sequence: CASSSDGNYGYTF. The DNA of the CDR3 is TGTGCCAGCAGTTCGGACGGGAACTATGGCTACACCTTC. This sequence joins TRBV7-9 and TRBJ1-2, with unresolved D. V was clipped by 6 bases and J by 2 bases, with 10 bases between them. CDR3 length: 13 amino acids. Germline loops: CDR1 SEHNR, CDR2 FQNEAQ (reference sequence).

J is TRBJ2-7 and V is TRBV19; tentatively, D is TRBD1 (7 bases). The germline V gene encodes CDR1 LNHDA and CDR2 SQIVND (reference sequence). Deletions cut 2 bases from V and 3 bases from J, with 14 bases between. This CDR3 is built from 15 residues. CDR3 region: CASSIRPGDSYEQYF. CDR3 sequence (DNA): TGTGCCAGTAGTATAAGGCCGGGGGACAGCTACGAGCAGTACTTC.

CDR3 DNA sequence: TGTGCCAGCAGTTCCCCGGGTGGGGGCCTCCATGAGCAGTTCTTC. Amino acid sequence: CASSSPGGGLHEQFF. This chain links TRBV6-5 with TRBJ2-1; tentative D call: TRBD1 (6 bases). Germline V gene data show CDR1 as MNHEY and CDR2 as SVGAGI. V was trimmed by 4 bases and J by 8 bases, leaving 18 bases between them. The CDR3 is made up of 15 amino acids.

This CDR3 is CASSPMDRVVVTEAFF. In DNA form, the CDR3 reads TGTGCCAGCTCACCAATGGACAGGGTTGTGGTCACTGAAGCTTTCTTT. The J gene is TRBJ1-1, the V gene TRBV18, with TRBD1 identical over 8 bases. The junction had 9 bases not matched to a gene; V was cut back by 2 bases and J by 4 bases. The germline CDR1 and CDR2 sequences are KGHSH and LQKENI. The CDR3 totals 16 residues.

V and J are TRBV23-1 and TRBJ1-2; no firm D call. TRBV23-1 is annotated as an ORF whose role is uncertain. V lost 1 base and J lost 0, with 18 bases in between. The CDR3 loop spans 18 amino acids. DNA for the CDR3: TGCGCCAGCAGTCAATGGACTGCCCACCTTCTAGCTAACTATGGCTACACCTTC. The encoded protein is CASSQWTAHLLANYGYTF.

V and J are TRBV19 and TRBJ2-7, with a weak D call TRBD2 (5 bases). The V end lost 4 bases, the J end lost 4 bases, and 8 bases lay between the germline ends. Germline CDR1 and CDR2: LNHDA and SQIVND (reference sequence). The CDR3 loop spans 12 amino acids. CDR3 DNA sequence: TGTGCCAGTAGTAGAGGACTTTACGAGCAGTACTTC. Translating gives CASSRGLYEQYF.

This clone was found a few times. This chain links TRBV10-1 with TRBJ1-2; no firm D call. The CDR3 has 12 residues. V shed 3 bases and J shed 6 bases, with 8 bases lying between them. Germline CDR1 is WNHNN and CDR2 is SYGVQD (reference sequence). The CDR3 is CASSDSPHGYTF. CDR3 in DNA: TGCGCCAGCAGTGACAGTCCCCATGGCTACACCTTC.

The V and J genes are TRBV6-4 and TRBJ2-1; D assignment may be TRBD1 or TRBD2 (5 bases each). Trimming shortened V by 6 bases and J by 5 bases, and 20 bases separated the two germline ends. The CDR3 contains 16 residues. Germline-derived CDR1 and CDR2 are MRHNA and SNTAGT. CDR3 residues: CASSPSGQEFHNEQFF. The CDR3 DNA reads as TGTGCCAGCAGCCCCTCGGGGCAGGAGTTTCACAATGAGCAGTTCTTC.

The rearrangement links TRBV28 to TRBJ2-6, with D uncertain. Germline V CDR1 and CDR2: MDHEN, SYDVKM. Between the trimmed V and J ends, which lost 6 bases and 0 bases, there was a span of 3 bases. This CDR3 spans 13 amino acids. This CDR3 is CASRDSGANVLTF. Written as DNA, the CDR3 is TGTGCCAGCAGAGACTCTGGGGCCAACGTCCTGACTTTC. Looking up the rest from reference TRBV28 and TRBJ2-6 gives the full variable domain: DVKVTQSSRYLVKRTGEKVFLECVQDMDHENMFWYRQDPGLGLRLIYFSYDVKMKEKGDIPEGYSVSREKKERFSLILESASTNQTSMYLCASRDSGANVLTFGAGSRLTVL.

J is TRBJ1-2 and V is TRBV6-6; D perhaps matches TRBD1 (5 bases). V lost 8 bases and J 6 bases, leaving 16 bases between the germline ends. The germline gives CDR1 MNHNY, CDR2 SVGAGI (reference sequence). The CDR3 is 13 residues long. The CDR3 loop reads CASARGTPNGYTF. CDR3 sequence (DNA): TGTGCCAGCGCCCGGGGGACCCCGAATGGCTACACCTTC.

The CDR3 DNA is TGTGCCAGCAGTTTCAGGGGAGGGGGTGAAAAACTGTTTTTT. It translates to CASSFRGGGEKLFF. The chain combines TRBV6-5 with TRBJ1-4; D may be TRBD1 (6 bases). Germline values: CDR1 MNHEY, CDR2 SVGAGI. Deletions cut 4 bases from V and 7 bases from J, with 13 bases between. The CDR3 totals 14 residues.

V usage is TRBV5-1 and J usage is TRBJ2-5, with TRBD2 matching 16 bases. The J segment lost 5 bases and the V segment lost 4 bases, leaving 11 bases of the junction unmatched. CDR3 length: 18 residues. Germline CDR1 is SGHRS and CDR2 is YFSETQ. The CDR3 loop is CASSGGTSGGAVGETQYF. The CDR3 DNA is TGCGCCAGCAGCGGCGGGACTAGCGGGGGGGCGGTAGGCGAGACCCAGTACTTC.

DNA for the CDR3: TGTGCCAGCAGCCGCTCTAGCGGGGGTGAGACCCAGTACTTC. Amino acid sequence: CASSRSSGGETQYF. V usage is TRBV7-9 and J usage is TRBJ2-5; 10 bases fit TRBD2. Germline trimming cut 5 bases from V and 5 bases from J; bases unmatched to any gene: 5. The CDR3 has 14 amino acids. Germline V gives CDR1 SEHNR, CDR2 FQNEAQ (reference sequence).

The gene calls are TRBV28 and TRBJ2-4; 7 bases fit TRBD1. The CDR3 covers 15 residues. V lost 5 bases, J lost 2 bases, and 6 bases stayed unmatched. Germline CDR1 reads MDHEN; CDR2 reads SYDVKM. CDR3 amino acids: CASSPQQGTKNIQYF. DNA for the CDR3: TGTGCCAGCAGTCCACAACAGGGGACCAAAAACATTCAGTACTTC.

The CDR3 here is CASSVDYTGELFF. DNA for the CDR3: TGTGCCAGCAGCGTCGACTACACCGGGGAGCTGTTTTTT. This chain uses TRBV9 with TRBJ2-2; no reliable D call. Germline V CDR1 and CDR2: SGDLS, YYNGEE. The CDR3 is 13 residues long. The V end was cut by 2 bases, the J end by 3 bases, with 5 bases between.

The rearrangement links TRBV19 to TRBJ2-5; 8 bases line up with TRBD1. This CDR3 spans 14 amino acids. The junction had 1 base not matched to a gene; V was cut back by 3 bases and J by 1 base. The germline gives CDR1 LNHDA, CDR2 SQIVND (reference sequence). CDR3 residues: CASSMGQAQETQYF. The CDR3 region has the DNA TGTGCCAGTAGTATGGGACAGGCCCAAGAGACCCAGTACTTC.

V and J are TRBV18 and TRBJ1-1; the match to TRBD1 covers 10 bases. The ends lost 6 bases at V and 5 bases at J; junction bases unmatched: 15. Germline values: CDR1 KGHSH, CDR2 LQKENI. The CDR3 has 17 amino acids. The CDR3 sequence: CASSPRQWTGGRTEAFF. The DNA for the CDR3 is TGTGCCAGCTCCCCTCGACAATGGACAGGGGGAAGGACTGAAGCTTTCTTT. The full variable domain, in which reference TRBV18 and TRBJ1-1 provide the parts outside the CDR3, is NAGVMQNPRHLVRRRGQEARLRCSPMKGHSHVYWYRQLPEEGLKFMVYLQKENIIDESGMPKERFSAEFPKEGPSILRIQQVVRGDSAAYFCASSPRQWTGGRTEAFFGQGTRLTVV.

The chain couples TRBV28 to TRBJ1-1, with D possibly TRBD1 on 6 matching bases. There are 15 residues in the CDR3. Deletions cut 6 bases from V and 1 base from J, with 15 bases between. Germline V gene data show CDR1 as MDHEN and CDR2 as SYDVKM. For the CDR3, the DNA is TGTGCCAGCAGCCTTGGGACATCGGGGAACACTGAAGCTTTCTTT. Translation: CASSLGTSGNTEAFF.

The chain uses TRBV19 and TRBJ1-2, with 9 nucleotides matching TRBD1. Germline V gene sequence: CDR1 LNHDA, CDR2 SQIVND (reference sequence). The CDR3 length is 17 residues. Trimming at V came to 6 bases and at J to 5 bases, leaving 16 bases not matched to a gene. The CDR3 here is CASREPGTGTLRYGYTF. CDR3 sequence (DNA): TGTGCCAGTAGGGAGCCCGGGACAGGGACCCTTCGATATGGCTACACCTTC. The variable domain in full, completed from reference TRBV19 and TRBJ1-2, reads DGGITQSPKYLFRKEGQNVTLSCEQNLNHDAMYWYRQDPGQGLRLIYYSQIVNDFQKGDIAEGYSVSREKKESFPLTVTSAQKNPTAFYLCASREPGTGTLRYGYTFGSGTRLTVV.

CDR3 sequence reads: CASSLGGRAGLNEKLFF. In nucleotides, the CDR3 is TGTGCCAGCAGCTTAGGCGGGAGGGCAGGCCTAAATGAAAAACTGTTTTTT. V usage is TRBV13 and J usage is TRBJ1-4; D ambiguous. V was shortened by 0 bases and J by 5 bases, with 16 bases between the two germline ends. This CDR3 is built from 17 residues. Per germline, CDR1 PRHDT and CDR2 FYEKMQ (reference sequence).

The genes are TRBV19 and TRBJ2-3; D is perhaps TRBD1 (5 bases). Germline V CDR1 and CDR2: LNHDA, SQIVND (reference sequence). With 2 bases removed from V and 4 bases from J, the gap between germline ends came to 10 bases. This CDR3 is 14 amino acids long. The CDR3 loop is CASSIIRDPDTQYF. CDR3 DNA: TGTGCCAGTAGTATAATCAGGGATCCAGATACGCAGTATTTT.

The V gene is TRBV9, the J gene TRBJ1-6; no clear D. Trimming removed 0 bases from V and 11 bases from J, with 15 bases in between. The germline gives CDR1 SGDLS, CDR2 YYNGEE. The CDR3 is 15 residues long. The DNA of the CDR3 is TGTGCCAGCAGCGTAGAAGGAGGGCAAAATCCACCCCTCCACTTT. Translated: CASSVEGGQNPPLHF.

The chain has TRBV4-1 and TRBJ2-4; 7 nucleotides line up with TRBD2. V trimming: 3 bases; J trimming: 2 bases; junction bases outside the gene matches: 10. The germline CDR1 and CDR2 sequences are MGHRA and YSYEKL. The length of the CDR3 is 17 residues. In DNA form, the CDR3 reads TGCGCCAGCAGCCATCTGGGGCGGGAGTGGCCCAAAAACATTCAGTACTTC. Encoded protein: CASSHLGREWPKNIQYF.

The rearrangement joins TRBV29-1 to TRBJ2-2; maybe TRBD1 (6 bases). Germline assignment: CDR1 SQVTM and CDR2 ANQGSEA. This CDR3 has 15 amino acids. V lost 5 bases and J 3 bases, leaving 16 bases between the germline ends. The CDR3 region has the DNA TGCAGCGTTATTTCCTGGGACACTTACACCGGGGAGCTGTTTTTT. Translated, it gives CSVISWDTYTGELFF.

In its sample, this clone was seen once. This rearrangement joins TRBV19 to TRBJ1-1, with 9 bases fitting TRBD1. Per the germline V gene, CDR1 is LNHDA and CDR2 is SQIVND (reference sequence). Trimming at V came to 5 bases and at J to 4 bases, leaving 2 bases not matched to a gene. The CDR3 consists of 13 residues. The CDR3 sequence: CASSEDRGTEAFF. For the CDR3, the DNA is TGTGCCAGTAGTGAGGACAGGGGCACTGAAGCTTTCTTT.

The V gene is TRBV30, the J gene TRBJ1-1, with D unresolved. This CDR3 spans 11 amino acids. Per the germline V gene, CDR1 is GTSNPN and CDR2 is SVGIG (reference sequence). The V gene lost 0 bases and the J gene lost 7 bases, with 6 bases spanning the gap. The CDR3 nucleotides are TGTGCCTGGAGTGTGGCACTTGAAGCTTTCTTT. Protein product: CAWSVALEAFF. Variable domain in full (rest from reference TRBV30 and TRBJ1-1): SQTIHQWPATLVQPVGSPLSLECTVEGTSNPNLYWYRQAAGRGLQLLFYSVGIGQISSEVPQNLSASRPQDRQFILSSKKLLLSDSGFYLCAWSVALEAFFGQGTRLTVV.

The chain combines TRBV7-8 with TRBJ2-7; 7 positions match TRBD1. Trimming took 6 bases from V and 3 from J; bases not matched to a gene: 5. Germline lookup yields CDR1 SGHVS and CDR2 FQNEAQ. This CDR3 is 13 amino acids long. DNA of the CDR3: TGTGCCAGCAGGACCCGGGACAGCTACGAGCAGTACGTC. It is translated as CASRTRDSYEQYV.